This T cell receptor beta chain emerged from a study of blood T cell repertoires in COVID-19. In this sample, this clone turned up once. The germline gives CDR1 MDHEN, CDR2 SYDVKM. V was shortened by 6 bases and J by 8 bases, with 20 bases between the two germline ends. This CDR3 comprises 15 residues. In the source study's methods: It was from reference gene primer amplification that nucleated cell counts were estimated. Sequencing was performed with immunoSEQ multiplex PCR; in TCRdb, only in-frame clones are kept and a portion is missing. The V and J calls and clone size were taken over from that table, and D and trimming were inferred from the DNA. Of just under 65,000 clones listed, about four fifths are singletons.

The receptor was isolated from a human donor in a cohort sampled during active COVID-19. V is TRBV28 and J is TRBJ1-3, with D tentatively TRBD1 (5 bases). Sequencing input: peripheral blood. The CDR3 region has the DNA TGTGCCAGCAGCCTTATAGGTCAGGGAGGGGACACCATATATTTT. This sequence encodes CASSLIGQGGDTIYF.